Sequencing of this T cell receptor (beta chain) was carried out in a study of human T cells and chemical hapten exposure (dated by TCRdb to about 2021). About the study as a whole: For sensitization, 2% DPC in acetone was applied to an approximately 2 cm by approximately 2 cm area of upper inner arm skin. Weekly therapeutic DPC doses were additionally applied to the scalp of patients throughout the roughly 23-week study period. Patch testing was performed on the upper back with Finn chambers containing 0.01% DPC, and the patch tests were scored after 6 days according to International Contact Dermatitis Research Group standards. Most of the patients in the cohort were female, and the cohort covered alopecia areata with under or over 50% scalp involvement, alopecia totalis and alopecia universalis. The libraries were sequenced as a pool, and the TCR yield per sample differed mostly because of small variations in library volumes within the pool. Peripheral blood TCR repertoire changes were tracked in vivo in alopecia patients during primary and secondary sensitization to the hapten diphenylcyclopropenone (DPC). Patient blood was sampled pre-sensitization (week 0) and at 2, 6 and about 24 weeks after DPC sensitization. About 29 alopecia patients gave blood for TCR sequencing at one to four time points (pre-sensitization, 2, 6 and 24 weeks). The paper as a whole reports these results and caveats: No change with DPC sensitization was found in the number of TCRs above 1 in 1000 frequency, and no evidence of global repertoire structure alterations was found. Because all patients had alopecia, a presumed autoimmune disease, the immune response of the patients might differ from that of healthy individuals. After repeated subsampling, changes were observed in the strength of the expansion versus patch-test correlation and in the threshold at which the correlation became significant. Compared with pre-sensitization or healthy control sets, expanded TCRs formed significantly more large CDR3 similarity clusters, which is consistent with antigen-driven responses. Patch test score correlated positively with the number of PT1 expanded TCRs, reaching significance at thresholds 8, 16 and 32 but not at 4.

Receptor amplification or capture employed RACE. Sequencing was performed on a NextSeq 500. During library preparation, unique molecular identifiers were attached to individual cDNA molecules so that TCRs could be counted quantitatively and reproducibly. From each blood RNA sample, both TCR alpha and TCR beta chains were sequenced. As for how the authors treated the data: The median number of TCRs per sample was around 96,000, ranging from about 23,224 to 700,000. V, J and CDR3 annotation of the TCR reads was carried out using the Decombinator software suite. For the PS versus PT1 abundance plots, all samples were subsampled to the same number of TCRs (28,000). TCRs were defined as expanded if absent before sensitization and observed at least eight times at the 2-week time point. TCRdb handled the public reads itself, with Q25 trimming in fastp and clone calling in MiXCR, and kept productive beta chains. Records with the same CDR3 protein are collapsed into one entry carrying the most frequent genes and DNA. The V and J calls here are based on TCRdb, not the publication. Present in this sample are approximately 79,000 distinct CDR3 sequences, 8.5% of which were seen just once. Approximately 2.4% of the sample lies in the top ten.

This clonotype was found many times. Its antigen specificity is not known. Base quality data are lacking; no much larger clone is found one base away. V gives up 8 bases and J gives up 2 bases, and the segment between their germline ends measures 28 bases. Spanning cysteine to phenylalanine, the CDR3 consists of 19 amino acids. Of all the DNA, just the CDR3 is kept, 57 bases in frame from base 1. In the paper's terms, the time point label means: pre-sensitization, week 0. The treatment or condition label for this specimen denotes: therapeutic diphenylcyclopropenone sensitization with weekly scalp DPC. Blood at each patch-test visit was drawn before the patch test was applied. Patients were eligible if aged 18 to 70, diagnosed with alopecia and judged suitable for DPC therapy, and pregnant patients were excluded. Total RNA was extracted from unfractionated whole blood collected in Tempus Blood RNA tubes.

The sample consisted of whole blood, taken in connection with sensitization to the hapten diphenylcyclopropenone (DPC). Here the chain combines TRBV23-1 and TRBJ1-5, and the D gene may be TRBD1, 5 bases matching. TRBV23-1 belongs to the ORF category, with a function that is uncertain. The TCR originated in a man aged 35-49 years with alopecia areata. Some clones in this sample may be carry-over from other donors' samples. The CDR3 has the sequence CASRNQRRGPSIGNQPQHF. The nucleotide sequence is given as TGCGCCAGCCGAAATCAGAGGAGGGGACCCTCTATAGGCAATCAGCCCCAGCATTTT.